Listed below are T cell receptor beta chains from one sample, sequenced in a study of naive and memory T cell subsets. TCRdb reprocessed the UMI-ligation and nested PCR reads with MiXCR, giving one entry per CDR3 protein. Of 23,000 or so distinct CDR3 sequences in the sample, roughly 9.6% are singletons; the top ten hold around a sixth. Sequencing used central memory CD8+ T cells from blood. The origin of the receptors is a human donor in good health. Both conserved end residues are part of each CDR3. The order of the fields is V gene, clone size, J gene, D gene, CDR3 DNA, CDR3 protein. D genes are given only for firm matches. Size is omitted from some rows. Given values are once, few, many or a class for expanded clones.

TRBV7-3,large,TRBJ1-2,NA,TGTGCCAGCAGCTATACAGCTAACTATGGCTACACCTTC,CASSYTANYGYTF
TRBV25-1,NA,TRBJ2-5,TRBD2,TGTGCCAGCAGTGAATCTGGACTAGCAGAAGAGACCCAGTACTTC,CASSESGLAEETQYF
TRBV5-4,many,TRBJ2-1,TRBD1,TGTGCCAGCAGCCTAGACCATAACTGGGACAGTTACAATGAGCAGTTCTTC,CASSLDHNWDSYNEQFF
TRBV12-5,many,TRBJ1-1,NA,TGTGCTAGTGGTTTAAGGCCGGCGGTGAACACTGAAGCTTTCTTT,CASGLRPAVNTEAFF
TRBV4-3,few,TRBJ2-2,TRBD2,TGCGCCAGCAGCCAATTAGCGGGAGGTGGCGGGGAGCTGTTTTTT,CASSQLAGGGGELFF
TRBV29-1,NA,TRBJ2-2,NA,TGCAGCGCCGGACAGACGGGGGACACCGGGGAGCTGTTTTTT,CSAGQTGDTGELFF
TRBV10-3,NA,TRBJ2-2,NA,TGTGCCATCAGGACGAACACCGGGGAGCTGTTTTTT,CAIRTNTGELFF
TRBV2,NA,TRBJ1-6,TRBD1,TGTGCCAGCAGTCCTAGGGACAGCTATAATTCACCCCTCCACTTT,CASSPRDSYNSPLHF
TRBV5-4,NA,TRBJ1-1,NA,TGTGCCAGCAGCTTGCAAAGGACCGTGAACACTGAAGCTTTCTTT,CASSLQRTVNTEAFF
TRBV20-1,many,TRBJ1-1,NA,TGCAGTGCTAGAGATACCGCGGCCTCACGCACTGAAGCTTTCTTT,CSARDTAASRTEAFF
TRBV5-4,few,TRBJ1-2,NA,TGTGCCAGCAGCTTGAAAGCCCGGACGGTGGGGTTACTCTATGGCTACACCTTC,CASSLKARTVGLLYGYTF
TRBV20-1,NA,TRBJ1-5,NA,TGCAGTGCTAGGGAGGAGTACCAGCCCCAGCATTTT,CSAREEYQPQHF
TRBV20-1,many,TRBJ2-3,TRBD2,TGCAGTGACGCAACAACCAAGCGGGAGGGCCTTATGACAGATACGCAGTATTTT,CSDATTKREGLMTDTQYF
TRBV6-6,few,TRBJ1-5,NA,TGTGCCAGCAGTTTCCCCGGGAATAACAATCAGCCCCAGCATTTT,CASSFPGNNNQPQHF
TRBV12-3/TRBV12-4,NA,TRBJ2-4,NA,TGTGCCAGCAGTTTAGTCGTGGGGAACAAAAACATTCAGTACTTC,CASSLVVGNKNIQYF
TRBV29-1,many,TRBJ2-7,NA,TGCAGCGTTGAAGGCGCTAGCGACTACTCCTACGAGCAGTACTTC,CSVEGASDYSYEQYF
TRBV12-3/TRBV12-4,NA,TRBJ2-1,NA,TGTGCCAGCAATATTGATGGGCCGGATGAGCAGTTCTTC,CASNIDGPDEQFF
TRBV6-1,NA,TRBJ2-2,TRBD2,TGTGCCAGCAGCTCGGGACTAGTATACACCGGGGAGCTGTTTTTT,CASSSGLVYTGELFF
TRBV7-3,few,TRBJ2-5,NA,TGTGCCAGCAGCGCGACACTCGGGGACCAAGAGACCCAGTACTTC,CASSATLGDQETQYF
TRBV14,few,TRBJ2-1,NA,TGTGCCAGCAGCCAAGCTAGAGTGTCGGGACACCATGAGCAGTTCTTC,CASSQARVSGHHEQFF
TRBV29-1,NA,TRBJ1-1,NA,TGCAGCGTTGAAAACAACGGCCCCCTTGGAGCTTTCTTT,CSVENNGPLGAFF
TRBV11-2,few,TRBJ2-5,NA,TGTGCCAGCAGCAGACAGCAAGAGACCCAGTACTTC,CASSRQQETQYF
TRBV7-8,NA,TRBJ2-7,NA,TGTGCCAGCAGCGACCGGGAGAGGTGGTACGAGCAGTACTTC,CASSDRERWYEQYF
TRBV3-1,many,TRBJ2-7,TRBD2,TGTGCCAGCAGCCCAGGCGGACTAGCTACTTACTACGAGCAGTACTTC,CASSPGGLATYYEQYF
TRBV7-2,few,TRBJ1-2,NA,TGTGCCAGCAGCTTATCTATGGGGTATGGCTACACCTTC,CASSLSMGYGYTF
TRBV29-1,NA,TRBJ1-1,NA,TGCAGCGTTGAAAGGGGAAACACTGAAGCTTTCTTT,CSVERGNTEAFF
TRBV21-1,many,TRBJ2-7,NA,TGTGCCAGCAGTCCCTGGGTACAGGGGATGAGTTCATGGCGCTACGAGCAGTACTTC,CASSPWVQGMSSWRYEQYF
TRBV29-1,many,TRBJ2-3,NA,TGCAGCGTTGAAGTTGAGGATGGTACGCAGTATTTT,CSVEVEDGTQYF
TRBV9,many,TRBJ1-1,NA,TGTGCCAGCAGCGGCTCGACGGATGGGGTCACTGAAGCTTTCTTT,CASSGSTDGVTEAFF
TRBV7-7,NA,TRBJ2-1,NA,TGTGCCAGCAGCTTACCCGGCCCCTACAATGAGCAGTTCTTC,CASSLPGPYNEQFF
TRBV2,NA,TRBJ2-1,TRBD1,TGTGCCAGCAGTCCGCCCCGACAGGGCTCTAATGAGCAGTTCTTC,CASSPPRQGSNEQFF
TRBV3-1,many,TRBJ2-6,NA,TGTGCCAGCAGCCAAGGATGGGCTGGGGCCAACGTCCTGACTTTC,CASSQGWAGANVLTF
TRBV9,few,TRBJ2-3,NA,TGTGCCAGCAGCCTGTGGGGCACAGATACGCAGTATTTT,CASSLWGTDTQYF
TRBV12-3/TRBV12-4,NA,TRBJ2-3,NA,TGTGCCAGCAGTCAAGGGGCGGCAGATACGCAGTATTTT,CASSQGAADTQYF
TRBV11-2,many,TRBJ1-4,NA,TGTGCCAGCAGCTTAGGATATGGGGGGCGAGCTAATGAAAAACTGTTTTTT,CASSLGYGGRANEKLFF
TRBV7-2,NA,TRBJ2-1,NA,TGTGCCAGCAGCTTGGACTTCAGGAATGAGCAGTTCTTC,CASSLDFRNEQFF
TRBV4-2,NA,TRBJ1-5,NA,TGTGCCAGCAGCCAGGGGGGGAACCAGCCCCAGCATTTT,CASSQGGNQPQHF
TRBV27,NA,TRBJ1-2,NA,TGTGCCAGCAGTTATGGGGTGCAGAAGGGATACACCTTC,CASSYGVQKGYTF
TRBV3-1,NA,TRBJ2-5,TRBD2,TGTGCCAGCAGCCAAGGGACTAGCGGGATTGAGACCCAGTACTTC,CASSQGTSGIETQYF
TRBV6-6,NA,TRBJ2-3,NA,TGTGCCAGCAGTTACTGGCCGAGGAACGCAGATACGCAGTATTTT,CASSYWPRNADTQYF
TRBV7-9,few,TRBJ1-1,NA,TGTGCCAGCAGCTCCCAGGGATTTTTGAACACTGAAGCTTTCTTT,CASSSQGFLNTEAFF
TRBV5-1,many,TRBJ1-2,TRBD1,TGCGCCAGCAGCTGGGGGACAGGGGGTAATGGCTACACCTTC,CASSWGTGGNGYTF
TRBV9,NA,TRBJ1-2,TRBD1,TGTGCCAGCAGCATAAACCGGGACAGGAGCTATGGCTACACCTTC,CASSINRDRSYGYTF
TRBV7-9,few,TRBJ2-1,NA,TGTGCCAACGGACTAGAGGGGGTTAGCTCCTACAATGAGCAGTTCTTC,CANGLEGVSSYNEQFF
TRBV6-1,few,TRBJ2-6,NA,TGTGCCAGCAGCCCCAATCAAAACCCTGCCAACGTCCTGACTTTC,CASSPNQNPANVLTF
TRBV7-9,NA,TRBJ2-1,TRBD2,TGTGCCAGCAGTCCCCCTGGGCTAGCGGCTTACAATGAGCAGTTCTTC,CASSPPGLAAYNEQFF
TRBV24-1,NA,TRBJ2-1,TRBD1,TGTGCCACCAGTGCCCCGGGACAGGATAATGGTGAGCAGTTCTTC,CATSAPGQDNGEQFF
TRBV7-9,many,TRBJ2-1,NA,TGTGCCAGCAGCTCACTTCGGGATGAGCAGTTCTTC,CASSSLRDEQFF
TRBV7-9,medium-sized,TRBJ2-5,TRBD2,TGTGCCAGCAGCCCACGGTCTAGCGGCCGACAAGAGACCCAGTACTTC,CASSPRSSGRQETQYF
TRBV7-2,many,TRBJ1-6,TRBD1,TGTGCCAGCAGCTCGGGGACAGGGTGGCTCTCCTATAATTCACCCCTCCACTTT,CASSSGTGWLSYNSPLHF
TRBV28,many,TRBJ1-4,NA,TGTGCCAGCAGTTTATTTCTACCATCCGAAAAACTGTTTTTT,CASSLFLPSEKLFF
TRBV9,many,TRBJ1-1,NA,TGTGCCAGCAGCGTCCAACCCATGAACACTGAAGCTTTCTTT,CASSVQPMNTEAFF
TRBV2,many,TRBJ2-4,TRBD1,TGTGCCAGCCGGAGGGACAGGGGTTCAACTGTAGCCAAAAACATTCAGTACTTC,CASRRDRGSTVAKNIQYF